This entry concerns a single T cell receptor (beta chain). Its antigen is as yet unknown. This specimen comes from a study of CD8 T cells in ankylosing spondylitis. Study results and caveats: It appeared that ankylosing spondylitis blood was characterized by a TCR beta motif of several highly homologous variants.

Construction of TCR beta libraries was performed using quantitative 5'-RACE with molecular barcodes. TCRdb passed the 5' RACE reads through MiXCR, listing each CDR3 protein once. The sample holds around 770,000 distinct CDR3 sequences, around 20% seen once. The sample was blood, either unsorted or a sorted T cell fraction (not recorded which). The source is a male donor with ankylosing spondylitis.

The CDR3 coding sequence is TGTGCCAGCACCAACACCCCCCGGGAGAGTGGGGATACGCAGTATTTT. This translates into CASTNTPRESGDTQYF. V gene TRBV7-9 combines with J gene TRBJ2-3; D may be TRBD2 (6 bases). Germline loops: CDR1 SEHNR, CDR2 FQNEAQ (reference sequence). The CDR3 is 16 residues long. The V end was cut by 7 bases, the J end by 6 bases, with 23 bases between.